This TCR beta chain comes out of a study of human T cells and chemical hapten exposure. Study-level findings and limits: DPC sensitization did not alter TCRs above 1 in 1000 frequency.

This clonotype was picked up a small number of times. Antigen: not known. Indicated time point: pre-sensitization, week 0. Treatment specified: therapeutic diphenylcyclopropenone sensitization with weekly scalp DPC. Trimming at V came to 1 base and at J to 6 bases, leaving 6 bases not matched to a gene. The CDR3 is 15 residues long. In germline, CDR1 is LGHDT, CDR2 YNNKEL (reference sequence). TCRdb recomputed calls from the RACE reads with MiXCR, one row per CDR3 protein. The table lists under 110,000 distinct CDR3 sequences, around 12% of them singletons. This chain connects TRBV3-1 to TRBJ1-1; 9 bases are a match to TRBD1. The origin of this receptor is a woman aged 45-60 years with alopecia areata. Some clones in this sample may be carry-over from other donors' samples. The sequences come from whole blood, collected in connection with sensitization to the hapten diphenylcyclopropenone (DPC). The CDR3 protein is CASSQGHTGGSEAFF. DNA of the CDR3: TGTGCCAGCAGCCAAGGCCACACAGGGGGCTCTGAAGCTTTCTTT. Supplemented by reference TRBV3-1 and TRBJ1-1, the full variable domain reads DTAVSQTPKYLVTQMGNDKSIKCEQNLGHDTMYWYKQDSKKFLKIMFSYNNKELIINETVPNRFSPKSPDKAHLNLHINSLELGDSAVYFCASSQGHTGGSEAFFGQGTRLTVV.